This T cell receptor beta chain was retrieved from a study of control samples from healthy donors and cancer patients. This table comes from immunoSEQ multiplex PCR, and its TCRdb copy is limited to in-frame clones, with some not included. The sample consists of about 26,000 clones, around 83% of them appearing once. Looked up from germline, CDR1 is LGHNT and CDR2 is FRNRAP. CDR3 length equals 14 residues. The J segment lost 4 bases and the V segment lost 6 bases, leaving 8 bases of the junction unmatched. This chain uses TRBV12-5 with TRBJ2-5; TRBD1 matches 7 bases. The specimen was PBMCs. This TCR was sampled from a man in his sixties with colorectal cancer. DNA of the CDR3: TGTGCTAGTGGCCTGGGACAGAATGGAGAGACCCAGTACTTC. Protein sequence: CASGLGQNGETQYF.